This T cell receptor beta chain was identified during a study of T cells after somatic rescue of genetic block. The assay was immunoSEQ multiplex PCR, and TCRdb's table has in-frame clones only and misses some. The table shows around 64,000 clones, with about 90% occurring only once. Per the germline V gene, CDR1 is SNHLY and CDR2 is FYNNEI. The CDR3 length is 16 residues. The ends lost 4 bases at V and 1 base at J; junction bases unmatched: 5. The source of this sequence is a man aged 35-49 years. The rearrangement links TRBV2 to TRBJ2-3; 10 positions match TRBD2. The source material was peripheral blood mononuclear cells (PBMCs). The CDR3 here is CASSGPGTSGTDTQYF. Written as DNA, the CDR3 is TGTGCCAGCAGTGGACCCGGGACTAGCGGCACAGATACGCAGTATTTT.